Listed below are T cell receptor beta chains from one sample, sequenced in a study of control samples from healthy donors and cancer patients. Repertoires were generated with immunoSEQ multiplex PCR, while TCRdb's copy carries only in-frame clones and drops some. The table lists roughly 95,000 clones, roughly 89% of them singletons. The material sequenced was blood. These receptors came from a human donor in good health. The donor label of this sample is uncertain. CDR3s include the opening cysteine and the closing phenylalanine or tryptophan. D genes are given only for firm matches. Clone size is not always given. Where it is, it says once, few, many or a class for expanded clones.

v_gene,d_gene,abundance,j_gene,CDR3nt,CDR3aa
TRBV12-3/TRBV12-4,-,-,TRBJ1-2,TGTGCCAGCAGTCTGGACCCCCCGGGGGGCTACACCTTC,CASSLDPPGGYTF
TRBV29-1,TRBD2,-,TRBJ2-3,TGCAGCGTTGTGGCGGGGGGGCCTGACACAGATACGCAGTATTTT,CSVVAGGPDTDTQYF
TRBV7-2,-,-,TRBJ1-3,TGTGCCAGCAGCTTCCAAAGTGAATCTGGAAACACCATATATTTT,CASSFQSESGNTIYF
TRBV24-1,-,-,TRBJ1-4,TGTGCCACCAGTAAGGGGTCTAATGAAAAACTGTTTTTT,CATSKGSNEKLFF
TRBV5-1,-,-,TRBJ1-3,TGCGCCAGCAGCTTGGGTCCAGGGGCTGGAAACACCATATATTTT,CASSLGPGAGNTIYF
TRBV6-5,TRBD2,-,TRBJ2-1,TGTGCCAGCAGTAAGGGACTAGCGGGGGGCAATGAGCAGTTCTTC,CASSKGLAGGNEQFF
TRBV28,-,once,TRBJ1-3,TGTGCCAGCAGTTTAGGGAGGGACTCTGGAAACACCATATATTTT,CASSLGRDSGNTIYF
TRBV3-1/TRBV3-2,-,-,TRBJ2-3,TGTGCCAGCAGCCAGGCACGCGGGGGCACAGATACGCAGTATTTT,CASSQARGGTDTQYF
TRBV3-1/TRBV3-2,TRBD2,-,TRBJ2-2,TGTGCCAGCAGCCAAGATCTCCTTAGCGGGGGATGGAACACCGGGGAGCTGTTTTTT,CASSQDLLSGGWNTGELFF
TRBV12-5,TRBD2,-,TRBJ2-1,TGTGCTAGTGGTCCGGGACTAGTTAGCGAGCAGTTCTTC,CASGPGLVSEQFF
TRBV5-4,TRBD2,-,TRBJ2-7,TGTGCCAGCAGCTTGGATCCTAGCGGGGGGCTTTCCGAGCAGTACTTC,CASSLDPSGGLSEQYF
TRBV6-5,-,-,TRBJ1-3,TGTGCCAGCAGCCCGGGACACTCTGGAAACACCATATATTTT,CASSPGHSGNTIYF
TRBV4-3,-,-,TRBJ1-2,TGCGCCAGCAGCCAAGATACCGCAGCTCTTGGCTACACCTTC,CASSQDTAALGYTF
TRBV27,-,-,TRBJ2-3,TGTGCCAGCAGTTTACAAGTGGGTATAGGTACGCAGTATTTT,CASSLQVGIGTQYF
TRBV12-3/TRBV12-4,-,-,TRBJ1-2,TGTGCCAGCAGTTTATCAGGGTCCGGTGGCTACACCTTC,CASSLSGSGGYTF
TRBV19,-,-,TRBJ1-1,TGTGCCAGTAATGAACAGGGCTGGGTTAATACTGAAGCTTTCTTT,CASNEQGWVNTEAFF
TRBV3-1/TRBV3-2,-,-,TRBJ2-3,TGTGCCAGCAGCCAAGAATCTCCAGGCACAGATACGCAGTATTTT,CASSQESPGTDTQYF
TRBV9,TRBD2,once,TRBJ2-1,TGTGCCAGCAGCCCCTCAGGCCGAGCGGGGTCATACAATGAGCAGTTCTTC,CASSPSGRAGSYNEQFF
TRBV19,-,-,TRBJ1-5,TGTGCCAGTAGTGTAACTGATCTTAGCAATCAGCCCCAGCATTTT,CASSVTDLSNQPQHF
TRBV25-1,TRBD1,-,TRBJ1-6,TGTGCCAGCAGTTCCCGGACAGGCTCCCTCCACTTT,CASSSRTGSLHF
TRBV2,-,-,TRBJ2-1,TGTGCCAGCAGTGAGTTGGCAGGGCGAAAACAGTTCTTC,CASSELAGRKQFF
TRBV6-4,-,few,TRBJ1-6,TGTGCCAGCAGTGCGAGGGTCCGGGATTCACCCCTCCACTTT,CASSARVRDSPLHF
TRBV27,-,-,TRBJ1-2,TGTGCCAGCAGTTTGGGCAGAGGGGGCTATGGCTACACCTTC,CASSLGRGGYGYTF
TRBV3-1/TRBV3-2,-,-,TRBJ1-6,TGTGCCAGCAGCCAAGAGAGGGAAGGTCATAATTCACCCCTCCACTTT,CASSQEREGHNSPLHF
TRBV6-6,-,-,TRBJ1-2,TGTGCCAGCAGCCCCACCTATGGCTACACCTTC,CASSPTYGYTF
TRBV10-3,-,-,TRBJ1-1,TGTGCCATCAGTGAGTCCTTTTTTGAAGCTTTCTTT,CAISESFFEAFF
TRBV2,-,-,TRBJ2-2,TGTGCCAGCAGTGATGGGGGGCTCGGCGGGGAGCTGTTTTTT,CASSDGGLGGELFF
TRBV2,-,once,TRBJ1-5,TGTGCCAGCAGTGAAGGGGGCAATCAGCCCCAGCATTTT,CASSEGGNQPQHF
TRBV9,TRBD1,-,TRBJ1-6,TGTGCCAGCAGCGTCGGGGACAGGGCCGTTTCACCCCTCCACTTT,CASSVGDRAVSPLHF
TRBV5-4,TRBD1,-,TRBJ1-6,TGTGCCAGCAGCTCGACAGGGGAGCCACCCCTCCACTTT,CASSSTGEPPLHF
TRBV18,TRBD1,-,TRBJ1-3,TGTGCCAGCCGGGACAGGGTTCTTTACTCTGGAAACACCATATATTTT,CASRDRVLYSGNTIYF
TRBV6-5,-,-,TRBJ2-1,TGTGCCAGCAAAACCAGGGGTAATGAGCAGTTCTTC,CASKTRGNEQFF
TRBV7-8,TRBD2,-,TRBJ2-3,TGTGCCAGCAGCCCCACCCTAGCGGGGATCACAGATACGCAGTATTTT,CASSPTLAGITDTQYF
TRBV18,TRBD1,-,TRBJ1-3,TGTGCCAGCTCACCAAGCATGACAGGGACCACTGGAAACACCATATATTTT,CASSPSMTGTTGNTIYF
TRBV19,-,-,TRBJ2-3,TGTGCCAGTTCAAAAGGGGGACACCGCACAGATACGCAGTATTTT,CASSKGGHRTDTQYF
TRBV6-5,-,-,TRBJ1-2,TGTGCCAGCAGCGGGACACAATCGTCTTGGGGCTACACCTTC,CASSGTQSSWGYTF
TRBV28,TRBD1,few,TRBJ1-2,TGTGCCAGCAGTTCTACAGGGGATGGCTACACCTTC,CASSSTGDGYTF
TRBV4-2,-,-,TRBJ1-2,TGTGCCAGCAGCCAAGAAGGATCCTATGGCTACACCTTC,CASSQEGSYGYTF
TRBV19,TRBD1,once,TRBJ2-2,TGTGCCAGTAGGAGGGGACAGGAGAACACCGGGGAGCTGTTTTTT,CASRRGQENTGELFF
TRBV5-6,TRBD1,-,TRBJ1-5,TGTGCCAGCAGTCGGAGGGGACAGGAGGGACAGCCCCAGCATTTT,CASSRRGQEGQPQHF
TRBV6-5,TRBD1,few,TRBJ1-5,TGTGCCAGCAGCACCCGGGACAGTCAGCCCCAGCATTTT,CASSTRDSQPQHF
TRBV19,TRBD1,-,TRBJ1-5,TGTGCCGGGTCCGGACAGGGAAGCAATCAGCCCCAGCATTTT,CAGSGQGSNQPQHF
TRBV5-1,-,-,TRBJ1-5,TGCGCCAGCAGCAGGGACGGTGGGGATCGGCCCCAGCATTTT,CASSRDGGDRPQHF
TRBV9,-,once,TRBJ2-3,TGTGCCAGCAGCCAAGCGGGCTTTGGGACGTTCCGCGATACGCAGTATTTT,CASSQAGFGTFRDTQYF
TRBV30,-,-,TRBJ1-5,TGTGCCTGGAGTGTGGCCAGGGGAGATTATCGTAGCAATCAGCCCCAGCATTTT,CAWSVARGDYRSNQPQHF
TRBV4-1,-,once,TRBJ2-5,TGCGCCAGCAGCCAAGAAGTCTCGCGGGAGACCCAGTACTTC,CASSQEVSRETQYF
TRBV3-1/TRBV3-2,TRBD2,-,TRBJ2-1,TGTGCCAGCAGCCGACTAGCGGGGGAGGATGAGCAGTTCTTC,CASSRLAGEDEQFF
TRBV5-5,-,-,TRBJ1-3,TGTGCCAGCAGCTTGCTAACTGGAAACACCATATATTTT,CASSLLTGNTIYF
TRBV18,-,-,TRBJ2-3,TGTGCCAGCTCACCATTCGACAGCGGCAAAGGGGGTACGCAGTATTTT,CASSPFDSGKGGTQYF
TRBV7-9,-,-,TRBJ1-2,TGTGCCAGCAGCCCCACGATGGCAGATAAAATTAATGGCTACACCTTC,CASSPTMADKINGYTF